The 3 T cell receptor beta chains reported below all come from one sample, sequenced in a study of long-term antiretroviral therapy in people with HIV. Researchers report immunoSEQ v3.0 was run at survey level. Libraries were prepared by immunoSEQ multiplex PCR; TCRdb keeps only in-frame clonotypes and omits some of them. The profile shows roughly 20,000 clones, 88% of them singletons. This material consisted of unsorted PBMCs, taken 2.3 years after starting antiretroviral therapy. The origin of the receptors is a man aged 55-75 years with HIV.

The rearrangement uses TRBV4-1 and TRBJ2-7; TRBD2 agrees at 8 bases. The germline V gene has CDR1 MGHRA and CDR2 YSYEKL. This CDR3 is 17 amino acids long. V lost 0 bases and J lost 4; bases outside the gene matches: 11. CDR3 amino acids: CASSQETPGLERYEQYF. In nucleotides, the CDR3 is TGCGCCAGCAGCCAAGAGACCCCGGGACTAGAGCGATACGAGCAGTACTTC.

This clone was picked up one time. The chain combines TRBV7-3 with TRBJ2-1, with unresolved D. Per germline, CDR1 SGHTA and CDR2 FQGTGA. V was trimmed by 0 bases and J by 4 bases, leaving 7 bases between them. The CDR3 sequence is 14 residues long. Here the CDR3 DNA reads TGTGCCAGCAGCTTAACGGGCTTATACAATGAGCAGTTCTTC. Its translation: CASSLTGLYNEQFF.

The rearrangement links TRBV9 to TRBJ2-3, with D perhaps matching TRBD1 (5 bases). Trimming shortened V by 4 bases and J by 0 bases, and 12 bases separated the two germline ends. This CDR3 has 15 residues. The V gene's germline CDR1 is SGDLS and CDR2 YYNGEE. For the CDR3, the DNA is TGTGCCAGCAGCTCTCCGTCAGGGAGCACAGATACGCAGTATTTT. As protein: CASSSPSGSTDTQYF.